This T cell receptor beta chain emerged from a study of blood T cell repertoires in COVID-19. From germline, CDR1 is LGHDT and CDR2 YNNKEL (reference sequence). The CDR3 extends over 17 amino acids. With 1 base clipped from V and 6 bases from J, the junction kept 11 bases outside the gene matches. Data came from immunoSEQ multiplex PCR; TCRdb stores just in-frame clones and leaves some out. Of roughly 200,000 clones in the sample, more than 70% were seen once. The chain couples TRBV3-1 (or the pseudogene TRBV3-2) to TRBJ2-5; 10 nucleotides align to TRBD2. This TCR was sampled from a man aged 40-49 years with acute COVID-19. The sequenced sample consisted of PBMCs or T cells enriched from blood (not recorded which). CDR3 DNA: TGTGCCAGCAGCCAAGGCCCAGCGGGAGGGCCGGGGAAGACCCAGTACTTC. This encodes CASSQGPAGGPGKTQYF.